Listed here are 13 T cell receptor beta chains from one sample, sequenced in a study of immune evolution from preneoplasia to lung adenocarcinoma. Sequencing used immunoSEQ multiplex PCR; TCRdb keeps in-frame clones, though not all of them. The sample holds a few thousand clones; 79% are singletons and the top ten take about 30%. Sample: FFPE invasive lung adenocarcinoma tissue. The receptor set was obtained from a person in their forties or fifties with lung adenocarcinoma. Some clones in this sample may be carry-over from other donors' samples.

This clone was detected a few times. The chain employs TRBV5-4 and TRBJ1-1, with no clear D. The CDR3 covers 13 residues. CDR1 SGHNT and CDR2 YYREEE come from the germline V gene (reference sequence). Trimming shortened V by 0 bases and J by 0 bases, and 3 bases separated the two germline ends. The CDR3: CASSLEVNTEAFF. The CDR3 DNA reads TGTGCCAGCAGCTTGGAGGTGAACACTGAAGCTTTCTTT.

CDR3 in amino acids: CAIGGDRSNQPQHF. CDR3 sequence (DNA): TGTGCCATCGGGGGGGATAGGAGCAATCAGCCCCAGCATTTT. The genes are TRBV10-3 and TRBJ1-5, with D possibly being TRBD1 (5 bases). Between the trimmed V and J ends, which lost 8 bases and 1 base, there was a span of 12 bases. The germline gives CDR1 ENHRY, CDR2 SYGVKD. The CDR3 contains 14 residues.

This chain joins TRBV7-9 and TRBJ2-1; 10 bases line up with TRBD1. The V segment lost 3 bases and the J segment 8 bases; nucleotides outside the gene matches: 7. Germline CDR1 SEHNR, CDR2 FQNEAQ (reference sequence). The CDR3 runs 15 residues. The CDR3 DNA sequence: TGTGCCAGCAGCTTTCGGGGACAGGGGTCGGATGAGCAGTTCTTC. Its translation is CASSFRGQGSDEQFF.

This clone was recorded a few times. This chain links TRBV7-8 with TRBJ2-3; 12 bases match TRBD2. The CDR3 loop spans 14 amino acids. The germline V gene has CDR1 SGHVS and CDR2 FQNEAQ. The V and J ends lost 2 bases and 7 bases, in that order; junction bases with no gene match: 1. The CDR3, as DNA: TGTGCCAGCAGCTTAACTAGCGGGGGGAATACGCAGTATTTT. Translation: CASSLTSGGNTQYF. Full variable domain (outside the CDR3, taken from reference TRBV7-8 and TRBJ2-3): GAGVSQSPRYKVAKRGQDVALRCDPISGHVSLFWYQQALGQGPEFLTYFQNEAQLDKSGLPSDRFFAERPEGSVSTLKIQRTQQEDSAVYLCASSLTSGGNTQYFGPGTRLTVL.

This clone has a handful of counts. The J gene is TRBJ2-2, the V gene TRBV4-1; D remains unclear. The ends were cut back, 0 bases at V and 1 base at J, with 0 bases in the middle. The CDR3 spans 13 residues. Germline CDR1 and CDR2: MGHRA and YSYEKL. For the CDR3, the DNA is TGCGCCAGCAGCCAAGAGAACACCGGGGAGCTGTTTTTT. It encodes CASSQENTGELFF.

The chain recombines TRBV7-2 with TRBJ1-3, with TRBD1 as a possible D gene (6 bases). From germline, CDR1 is SGHTA and CDR2 FQGNSA. V shed 1 base and J shed 1 base, with 14 bases lying between them. This CDR3 contains 17 residues. The CDR3, as DNA: TGTGCCAGCAGCTTAGGGTTCGGGGGGCCATCTGGAAACACCATATATTTT. Amino acid sequence: CASSLGFGGPSGNTIYF.

The rearrangement uses TRBV7-9 and TRBJ1-4; D uncertain. Germline-derived CDR1 and CDR2 are SEHNR and FQNEAQ (reference sequence). CDR3 length: 12 amino acids. The V end lost 3 bases, the J end lost 12 bases, and 11 bases lay between the germline ends. CDR3 in DNA: TGTGCCAGCAGCTTCGGGTTAAGGGAACTGTTTTTT. Translation: CASSFGLRELFF.

The chain uses TRBV5-4 and TRBJ1-1; possibly TRBD1 for D (6 bases). V dropped 2 bases and J dropped 2 bases, with 13 bases sitting between them. This CDR3 spans 15 amino acids. Germline loops: CDR1 SGHNT, CDR2 YYREEE (reference sequence). The CDR3 is CASSFQGGGNTEAFF. Written as DNA, the CDR3 is TGTGCCAGCAGCTTTCAGGGAGGGGGAAACACTGAAGCTTTCTTT.

The chain employs TRBV7-8 and TRBJ2-5; D remains unclear. CDR1 is SGHVS, CDR2 FQNEAQ, per germline. Trimming shortened V by 3 bases and J by 5 bases, and 10 bases separated the two germline ends. The CDR3 is made up of 13 amino acids. CDR3 bases: TGTGCCAGCAGCTTTGAGATAGTGGAGACCCAGTACTTC. Protein: CASSFEIVETQYF. The whole variable domain, remainder taken from reference TRBV7-8 and TRBJ2-5, is GAGVSQSPRYKVAKRGQDVALRCDPISGHVSLFWYQQALGQGPEFLTYFQNEAQLDKSGLPSDRFFAERPEGSVSTLKIQRTQQEDSAVYLCASSFEIVETQYFGPGTRLLVL.

The chain uses TRBV5-6 and TRBJ2-7, with 14 bases that match TRBD2. The CDR3 sequence is 16 residues long. Losses at the gene ends were 2 bases for V and 8 bases for J; bases not matched to a gene: 9. Germline CDR1 and CDR2: SGHDT and YYEEEE. In nucleotides, the CDR3 is TGTGCCAGCAGCTTTCAACCGGGACTAGCGGGAGCGAAGCAGTACTTC. It specifies CASSFQPGLAGAKQYF.

This rearrangement joins TRBV27 to TRBJ2-1; unclear D gene. Trimming took off 4 bases at V and 8 bases at J, with 9 bases between the two ends. Per germline, CDR1 MNHEY and CDR2 SMNVEV (reference sequence). This CDR3 is 12 amino acids long. CDR3 loop: CASSSRSYEQFF. The CDR3 coding sequence is TGTGCCAGCAGTTCCCGTAGTTATGAGCAGTTCTTC.

This sequence joins TRBV11-3 and TRBJ2-7; unclear D gene. The V gene's germline CDR1 is SGHNT and CDR2 YENEEA. The CDR3 spans 15 residues. V lost 0 bases, J lost 0 bases, and 9 bases lay in between. The CDR3 DNA is TGTGCCAGCAGCTTAGATCTGGCGGACTCCTACGAGCAGTACTTC. Translating it yields CASSLDLADSYEQYF.

This clone appeared a few times. The rearrangement links TRBV2 to TRBJ2-5; 7 bases fit TRBD1. The V and J ends lost 5 bases and 1 base, in that order; junction bases with no gene match: 4. CDR3 length: 14 residues. The germline V gene encodes CDR1 SNHLY and CDR2 FYNNEI. This CDR3 reads CASSLAGGQETQYF. The CDR3 region has the DNA TGTGCCAGCAGTTTAGCAGGGGGCCAAGAGACCCAGTACTTC.